The T cell receptor beta chain under discussion was sequenced for a study of shared clonotypes between healthy human individuals. Sequenced by immunoSEQ multiplex PCR; TCRdb stores in-frame clones only, minus some. The sample contains some 980,000 clones, approximately 80% of which appear only once. The V and J ends lost 5 bases and 3 bases, in that order; junction bases with no gene match: 5. Germline CDR1 and CDR2: MDHEN and SYDVKM. CDR3 length equals 14 residues. Sequenced sample: memory CD4+ T cells sorted from blood. The subset here: CD45RA-negative fraction. The TCR originated in a man between 18 and 35 years old in good health. The J gene is TRBJ2-3, the V gene TRBV28, with 7 nucleotides matching TRBD1. CDR3 protein: CASSLGTATDTQYF. CDR3 coding DNA: TGTGCCAGCAGTCTCGGGACAGCAACAGATACGCAGTATTTT.